This T cell receptor beta chain was sequenced for a study of cytomegalovirus exposure and HLA in healthy donors. Whole-study results and caveats: A missense variant in DCLRE1C was later tied to TCR beta V- and J-gene trimming.

CDR1 and CDR2 from the germline V gene are SQVTM and ANQGSEA. Trimming left V 2 bases short and J 4 bases short, with 11 bases between. The CDR3 extends over 13 amino acids. There are a few counts of this clone. Its target is not known. PCR involved 60 Vbeta and 13 Jbeta primers. Data came from immunoSEQ multiplex PCR; TCRdb stores just in-frame clones and leaves some out. The table shows around 100,000 clones, with around 80% occurring only once. The chain employs TRBV29-1 and TRBJ2-5, with D perhaps matching TRBD1 (5 bases). Sequenced sample: PBMCs. The source of this sequence is a woman between 35 and 50 years old in good health and CMV-seronegative. In DNA, the CDR3 is TGCAGCGTTGAACAGGGAAGAGGAGAGACCCAGTACTTC. It codes for CSVEQGRGETQYF.